These T cell receptor beta chains were read from a single sample in a study of blood T cell repertoires in COVID-19. Data came from immunoSEQ multiplex PCR; TCRdb stores just in-frame clones and leaves some out. The table lists a few hundred thousand clones, nearly 90% of them singletons. Sequencing was carried out using PBMCs or T cells enriched from blood (not recorded which). All receptors come from a woman aged 18-30 years with acute COVID-19. The CDR3 runs from the conserved cysteine through the conserved F or W. The D gene is left open where the match is weak. Clone size is not always given. Where it is, it says once, few, many or a class for expanded clones.

D: TRBD1
J: TRBJ2-7
size: -
V: TRBV7-3
DNA: TGTGCCAGCAGCTGGACAGGGAACGACGAGCAGTACTTC
CDR3: CASSWTGNDEQYF

D: -
J: TRBJ2-5
size: -
V: TRBV11-1
DNA: TGTGCCAGCAGCCGGTTAGGCGGTGAAGAGACCCAGTACTTC
CDR3: CASSRLGGEETQYF

D: TRBD2
J: TRBJ2-7
size: -
V: TRBV2
DNA: TGTGCCAGCAGTGAATGGGCGGGAGGCTCCTACGAGCAGTACTTC
CDR3: CASSEWAGGSYEQYF

D: TRBD1
J: TRBJ2-1
size: few
V: TRBV12-3/TRBV12-4
DNA: TGTGCCAGCAGTAGGACAGGCCCCCAGTTCTTC
CDR3: CASSRTGPQFF

D: -
J: TRBJ1-1
size: -
V: TRBV5-1
DNA: TGCGCCAGCAAGCCGGAGGGTTCTGGAGCTTTCTTT
CDR3: CASKPEGSGAFF

D: TRBD1
J: TRBJ2-7
size: -
V: TRBV11-1
DNA: TGTGCCAGCAGCTTAGGGACAGGGGAGATCTACGAGCAGTACTTC
CDR3: CASSLGTGEIYEQYF

D: TRBD2
J: TRBJ2-5
size: -
V: TRBV5-1
DNA: TGCGCCAGCAGCTGGGCGACGGGAGGCCAAGAGACCCAGTACTTC
CDR3: CASSWATGGQETQYF

D: -
J: TRBJ1-1
size: -
V: TRBV28
DNA: TGTGCCAGCAGTCCTAGGGGTATAGTTGAAGCTTTCTTT
CDR3: CASSPRGIVEAFF

D: -
J: TRBJ2-7
size: -
V: TRBV29-1
DNA: TGCAGCGTGCGGGGTAGGGACGAGCAGTACTTC
CDR3: CSVRGRDEQYF

D: -
J: TRBJ2-5
size: -
V: TRBV6-1
DNA: TGTGCCAGCAGTGAAGTGTTGACAGATGAGACCCAGTACTTC
CDR3: CASSEVLTDETQYF

D: TRBD1
J: TRBJ2-7
size: -
V: TRBV19
DNA: TGTGCCAGTAGTGAGGGACAGCTTCTTCCCTACGAGCAGTACTTC
CDR3: CASSEGQLLPYEQYF

D: TRBD1
J: TRBJ2-6
size: -
V: TRBV4-1
DNA: TGCGCCAGCAGCCAAGAGGGGCAGGGGGCCTCTGGGGCCAACGTCCTGACTTTC
CDR3: CASSQEGQGASGANVLTF

D: -
J: TRBJ1-4
size: -
V: TRBV2
DNA: TGTGCCAGCAGTGAAGAACAGCTTACTCATATGTTTTTT
CDR3: CASSEEQLTHMFF

D: TRBD1
J: TRBJ1-2
size: -
V: TRBV5-1
DNA: TGCGCCAGCAGCTTGGCGGGACAGGAGGTGAGGGGCTACACCTTC
CDR3: CASSLAGQEVRGYTF

D: -
J: TRBJ2-7
size: -
V: TRBV7-8
DNA: TGTGCCAGCAGCTCGACAGGTCTTCCCTACGAGCAGTACTTC
CDR3: CASSSTGLPYEQYF

D: -
J: TRBJ2-2
size: -
V: TRBV11-3
DNA: TGTGCCAGCAGCCGCGATTCCCAGAACACCGGGGAGCTGTTTTTT
CDR3: CASSRDSQNTGELFF

D: TRBD1
J: TRBJ1-4
size: -
V: TRBV18
DNA: TGTGCCAGCTCACCAGCGGACAGGTTAAATGAAAAACTGTTTTTT
CDR3: CASSPADRLNEKLFF